The entry that follows covers one T cell receptor (beta chain) sequence. This sample is part of a study of control samples from healthy donors and cancer patients. CDR3 size: 13 residues. The ends were cut back, 4 bases at V and 2 bases at J, with 8 bases in the middle. From germline, CDR1 is SGHDN and CDR2 FVKESK. Assay: immunoSEQ multiplex PCR; the TCRdb copy retains only in-frame clones and omits some. Here the sample spans some 120,000 clones, about 89% being singletons. The V and J genes are TRBV14 and TRBJ1-2; D remains unclear. The TCR originated in a man aged 50 to 59 in good health. Sequenced: blood. The CDR3 bases are TGTGCCAGCAGCCCCCCCAGCAACTATGGCTACACCTTC. This translates into CASSPPSNYGYTF.